This T cell receptor (beta chain) was sequenced for a study of identifying expanded T cells in peripheral blood. Study observations and caveats: Across healthy donors, higher total template counts meant significantly greater approximately two-week count variance. Over two and four weeks, about 17 and 20 clones changed, versus 1.2 between replicates.

During the collection period, no donor immune events like infections were recorded. A remark on this clone: The target antigen is unknown.

Assay used: immunoSEQ multiplex PCR; TCRdb lists only in-frame clones, some missing. This sample yields just over 90,000 clones, of which roughly 90% are seen a single time; 3.9% belongs to the top ten. Material: blood. The source of this sequence is a person aged 18 to 70 in good health.

The CDR3 DNA reads as TGTGCCAGCAGCTTGGAGAGACAGGGACCTGGAAACACCATATATTTT. Translated, it gives CASSLERQGPGNTIYF. The chain joins TRBV5-6 to TRBJ1-3; TRBD1 agrees at 7 bases. The germline V gene encodes CDR1 SGHDT and CDR2 YYEEEE. V shed 0 bases, J shed 2 bases, and the junction held 5 bases outside the gene matches. The CDR3 loop spans 16 amino acids.